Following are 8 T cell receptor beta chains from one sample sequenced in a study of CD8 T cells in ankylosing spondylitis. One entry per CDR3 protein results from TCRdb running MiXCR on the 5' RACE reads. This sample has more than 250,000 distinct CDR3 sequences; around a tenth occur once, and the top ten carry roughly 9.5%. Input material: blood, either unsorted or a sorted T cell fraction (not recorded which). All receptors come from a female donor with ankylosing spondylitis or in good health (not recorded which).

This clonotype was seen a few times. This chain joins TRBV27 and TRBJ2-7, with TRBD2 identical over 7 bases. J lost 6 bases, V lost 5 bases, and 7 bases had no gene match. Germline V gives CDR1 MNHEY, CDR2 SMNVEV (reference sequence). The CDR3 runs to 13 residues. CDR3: CASSLAERREQYF. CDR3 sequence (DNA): TGTGCCAGCAGTCTAGCGGAGAGGCGCGAGCAGTACTTC.

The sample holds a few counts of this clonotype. CDR3: CASSVRDTGSPLHF. The CDR3 DNA follows: TGTGCCAGCAGCGTCCGGGACACGGGTTCACCCCTCCACTTT. The chain links TRBV7-8 to TRBJ1-6; weak D call: TRBD1 (6 bases). This CDR3 spans 14 amino acids. Germline V gives CDR1 SGHVS, CDR2 FQNEAQ. Trimming shortened V by 5 bases and J by 9 bases, and 14 bases separated the two germline ends.

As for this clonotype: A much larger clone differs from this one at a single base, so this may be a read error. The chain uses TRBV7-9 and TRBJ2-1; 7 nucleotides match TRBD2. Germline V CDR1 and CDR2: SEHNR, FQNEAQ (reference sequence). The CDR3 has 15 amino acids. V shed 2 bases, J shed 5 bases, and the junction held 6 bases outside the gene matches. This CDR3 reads CASSLSLAANNEQFF. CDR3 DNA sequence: TGTGCCAGCAGCTTATCGCTAGCGGCGAACAATGAGCAGTTCTTC.

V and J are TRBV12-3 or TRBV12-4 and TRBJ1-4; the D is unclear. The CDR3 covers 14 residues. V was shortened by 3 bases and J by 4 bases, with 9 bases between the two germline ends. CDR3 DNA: TGTGCCAGCAGTTTTTTGGCGGATAATGAAAAACTGTTTTTT. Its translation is CASSFLADNEKLFF.

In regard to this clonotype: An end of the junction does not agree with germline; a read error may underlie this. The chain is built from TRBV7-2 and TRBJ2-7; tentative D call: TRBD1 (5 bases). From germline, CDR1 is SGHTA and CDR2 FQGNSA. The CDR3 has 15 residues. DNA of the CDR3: TGTGCCAGCAGCCCCTCGGGCAGGGCCAACTACGAGCAGTCCTTC. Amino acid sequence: CASSPSGRANYEQSF.

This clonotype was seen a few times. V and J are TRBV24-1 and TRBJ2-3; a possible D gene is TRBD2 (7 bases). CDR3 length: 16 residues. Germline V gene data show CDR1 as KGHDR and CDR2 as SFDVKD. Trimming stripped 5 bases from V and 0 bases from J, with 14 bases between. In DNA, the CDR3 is TGTGCCACCAGTGGGAGAGGGGGGGGTAGCACAGATACGCAGTATTTT. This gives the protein CATSGRGGGSTDTQYF.

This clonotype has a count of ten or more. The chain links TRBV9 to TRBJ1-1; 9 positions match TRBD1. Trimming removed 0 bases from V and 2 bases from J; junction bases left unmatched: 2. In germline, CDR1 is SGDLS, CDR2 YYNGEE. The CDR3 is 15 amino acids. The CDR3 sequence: CASSVADRGNTEAFF. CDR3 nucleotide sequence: TGTGCCAGCAGCGTAGCGGACAGGGGAAACACTGAAGCTTTCTTT.

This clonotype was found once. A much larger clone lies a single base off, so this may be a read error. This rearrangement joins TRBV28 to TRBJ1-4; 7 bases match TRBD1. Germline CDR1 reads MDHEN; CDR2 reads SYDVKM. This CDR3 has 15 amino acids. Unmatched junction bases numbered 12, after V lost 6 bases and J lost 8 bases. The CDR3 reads CASSATRQGGEKLFF. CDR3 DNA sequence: TGTGCCAGCAGCGCGACGAGACAGGGTGGGGAAAAACTGTTTTTT.